The text below deals with one T cell receptor (beta chain). What it binds is not known. Here immunoSEQ multiplex PCR was the method, and the copy in TCRdb shows in-frame clones only, minus some. Of more than 150,000 clones listed, around 90% were seen once; the top ten hold 5% to 7%. This specimen belongs to a study of T cell responses to AZD1222 COVID-19 vaccine. General study findings and limits: An increase in Spike-specific TCR breadth and depth was observed after two AZD1222 doses. No day 14 peak samples; only post-peak repertoires were characterized.

V lost 2 bases and J 2 bases, leaving 13 bases between the germline ends. Germline CDR1 and CDR2: LNHNV and YYDKDF (reference sequence). The CDR3 extends over 16 amino acids. The material sequenced was peripheral blood, taken on day 0 of AZD1222 vaccination. This TCR was recovered from an adult in good health. The rearrangement joins TRBV15 to TRBJ1-3, with a weak D call TRBD1 (6 bases). CDR3 protein: CATSRTQNRAGNTIYF. In DNA form, the CDR3 reads TGTGCCACCAGCAGAACCCAGAACAGGGCTGGAAACACCATATATTTT.